The entry that follows covers one T cell receptor (beta chain) sequence. Its antigen is not known. Amplification used 60 Vbeta primers and 13 Jbeta primers. The table came from immunoSEQ multiplex PCR; TCRdb's copy has only in-frame clones and leaves some out. The table includes roughly 160,000 clones, over 75% detected once. The data are from a study of cytomegalovirus exposure and HLA in healthy donors. General study results and limits: A later analysis linked a missense DCLRE1C variant to TCR beta V- and J-gene trimming.

Per germline, CDR1 SGHRS and CDR2 YFSETQ. Trimming cost V 0 bases and J 8 bases; bases outside gene matches: 5. The CDR3 is 15 residues long. The gene calls are TRBV5-1 and TRBJ2-1; 10 bases agree with TRBD1. This TCR came from a woman aged 25 to 39 in good health and CMV-seronegative. The sample consisted of PBMCs. CDR3 region: CASSLAPGQGYEQFF. DNA for the CDR3: TGCGCCAGCAGCTTGGCCCCGGGACAGGGGTATGAGCAGTTCTTC. The full variable domain, its missing parts supplied by reference TRBV5-1 and TRBJ2-1, is KAGVTQTPRYLIKTRGQQVTLSCSPISGHRSVSWYQQTPGQGLQFLFEYFSETQRNKGNFPGRFSGRQFSNSRSEMNVSTLELGDSALYLCASSLAPGQGYEQFFGPGTRLTVL.